This is a list of T cell receptor beta chains from one sample in a study of blood T cell repertoires in COVID-19. TCRdb's copy holds only in-frame clones and misses some; the assay was immunoSEQ multiplex PCR. Altogether some 130,000 clones are present, roughly 80% being singletons, with the ten largest covering 2% to 3%. Sequencing used PBMCs or T cells enriched from blood (not recorded which). The receptor source for this set is a man between 40 and 49 years old with acute COVID-19. Each CDR3 is given with its conserved first and last residue.

v_gene | CDR3aa
TRBV7-9 | CASSSEGRSYGYTF
TRBV28 | CASSYGDTRGYQPQHF
TRBV6-5 | CASREGGDYGYTF
TRBV6-5 | CASSATENQPQHF
TRBV7-9 | CASSLEDRGKSGYTF
TRBV4-2 | CASSQRTGALGDTQYF
TRBV20-1 | CSAGGGYGYTF
TRBV3-1/TRBV3-2 | CASSHGVLAKNIQYF
TRBV6-5 | CASSYSSVRGTGELFF
TRBV13 | CASSLAGGPFGTDTQYF
TRBV28 | CATQGLYEQYF
TRBV19 | CASSDYSAGNTIYF
TRBV10-3 | CAISELSNTEAFF
TRBV20-1 | CSLHGRLGYTF
TRBV28 | CASSPSAPFYGYTF
TRBV28 | CASSSSSYEQYF
TRBV6-5 | CASRDGTGTGYIQYF
TRBV14 | CASSQGLRGAGTEAFF
TRBV4-2 | CASSPGGRREGFYNEQFF
TRBV5-5 | CASWWGGDTGELFF
TRBV6-5 | CASSYSETRPHEQYF
TRBV7-9 | CASSLSERARGYTF
TRBV3-1/TRBV3-2 | CASSHLTSGSFEQYF
TRBV7-8 | CASSLGGQGGEKLFF
TRBV5-1 | CASSLGSGIYYNEQFF
TRBV27 | CASSLSGTLTYEQYF
TRBV5-1 | CASSVDRGPDTQYF
TRBV5-5 | CASSLRGYDYEQYF
TRBV9 | CASSRDRVGGNTIYF
TRBV6-5 | CASSYPGGQYF
TRBV19 | CASMDRFYGYTF
TRBV18 | CASSQGYGQQRKDTQYF
TRBV7-4 | CASSLLDYGRDTQYF
TRBV20-1 | CGAVKNEQFF
TRBV19 | CASSLSAGGLYGYTF
TRBV11-2 | CASSLRDDRDLHF
TRBV21-1 | CASSKALLLAGDLTDTQYF
TRBV9 | CASSLTRQPWDSPLHF
TRBV5-4 | CASRRDTGELFF
TRBV4-2 | CASSQDLMPSNGEAFF